The 5 T cell receptor beta chains reported below all come from one sample, sequenced in a study of lymphopenia after photon versus proton radiotherapy. Sequenced by immunoSEQ multiplex PCR; TCRdb stores in-frame clones only, minus some. Of approximately 62,000 clones detected, roughly 84% appear once; the ten largest clones hold around 2%. The material sequenced was peripheral blood, taken from a patient treated with proton-based radiotherapy. These receptors all stem from a man aged 60 to 75 with pancreatic cancer.

The chain couples TRBV2 to TRBJ2-4, with TRBD2 matching 7 bases. The V segment lost 4 bases and the J segment 3 bases; nucleotides outside the gene matches: 3. The CDR3 consists of 14 residues. The germline V gene encodes CDR1 SNHLY and CDR2 FYNNEI. CDR3 sequence: CASSGSGGKNIQYF. As DNA, the CDR3 is TGTGCCAGCAGTGGGTCGGGGGGCAAAAACATTCAGTACTTC.

The rearrangement links TRBV11-3 to TRBJ2-1, with TRBD2 matching over 8 bases. The CDR3 totals 16 residues. The germline V gene has CDR1 SGHNT and CDR2 YENEEA. The V gene end was trimmed by 5 bases and the J gene end by 6 bases; junction bases not matched to a gene: 12. The CDR3 sequence is CASSALGTTSGNEQFF. The CDR3 coding sequence is TGTGCCAGCAGCGCCCTAGGGACCACTAGCGGCAATGAGCAGTTCTTC.

CDR3 nucleotide sequence: TGCGCCAGCAGCTTGGCGGCTAGCGGAGGGCCCGAGACCCAGTACTTC. Its translation is CASSLAASGGPETQYF. This chain joins TRBV5-1 and TRBJ2-5, with 7 nucleotides matching TRBD2. This CDR3 comprises 16 residues. V dropped 0 bases and J dropped 5; count of bases not matched to a gene: 10. CDR1 SGHRS and CDR2 YFSETQ come from the germline V gene. The variable domain in full, completed from reference TRBV5-1 and TRBJ2-5, reads KAGVTQTPRYLIKTRGQQVTLSCSPISGHRSVSWYQQTPGQGLQFLFEYFSETQRNKGNFPGRFSGRQFSNSRSEMNVSTLELGDSALYLCASSLAASGGPETQYFGPGTRLLVL.

In this sample, this clone turned up a few times. The V and J genes are TRBV2 and TRBJ2-7; 9 bases match TRBD2. Germline CDR1 SNHLY, CDR2 FYNNEI. The CDR3 has 15 residues. J lost 3 bases, V lost 0 bases, and 3 bases had no gene match. The CDR3 is CASSEALSGSYEQYF. The CDR3 nucleotides are TGTGCCAGCAGTGAAGCGCTTAGCGGGAGCTACGAGCAGTACTTC.

The rearrangement uses TRBV7-9 and TRBJ1-3; D not certain. V lost 4 bases and J 0 bases, leaving 7 bases between the germline ends. This CDR3 is built from 14 residues. Germline-derived CDR1 and CDR2 are SEHNR and FQNEAQ (reference sequence). CDR3 amino acids: CASSSGNSGNTIYF. The CDR3, as DNA: TGTGCCAGCAGCTCGGGCAACTCTGGAAACACCATATATTTT.